This T cell receptor (beta chain) was documented in a study of blood T cells in healthy people across ages. The use of a sample-barcoded 5' primer and a J-beta primer mix characterized a second PCR of roughly 7 to 11 cycles. A single record per CDR3 protein comes from TCRdb applying MiXCR to the 5' RACE reads. The data show 1.5 million to 2 million distinct CDR3 sequences, with roughly two fifths seen just once and roughly 23% held by the top ten. As regards this clonotype: Antigen specificity is unknown.

Looked up from germline, CDR1 is MNHEY and CDR2 is SMNVEV (reference sequence). CDR3 size: 16 residues. Trimming removed 1 base from V and 3 bases from J; junction bases left unmatched: 6. Whole-study results and caveats: Donors of long life had a larger count of naive CD4+ cells and greater diversity than aged donors. Leaving the PBMCs unsorted stopped any conclusive comparison of naive versus antigen-experienced cells.

The source material was blood. This TCR came from a human donor in good health. The chain has TRBV27 and TRBJ2-7; 10 bases match TRBD2. Written as DNA, the CDR3 is TGTGCCAGCAGTTTATTGGCTAGCGGGGGCCGCTACGAGCAGTACTTC. Translating it yields CASSLLASGGRYEQYF.